The clone carrying this T cell receptor beta chain was found a few times. Its antigen is as yet unknown. The record originates from a study of blood T cells in healthy people across ages. The study's findings and limits: There was no known CMV status for donors, so expanded clonotype changes were possibly confounded. TCR beta diversity tracked closely with naive T cell percentage.

Germline lookup yields CDR1 SGHRS and CDR2 YFSETQ. The CDR3 contains 14 residues. Trimming at V came to 4 bases and at J to 2 bases, leaving 3 bases not matched to a gene. A second PCR of 7 to 11 cycles used a sample-barcoded 5' primer and a J-beta primer mix. A single record per CDR3 protein comes from TCRdb applying MiXCR to the 5' RACE reads. The table records approximately 670,000 distinct CDR3 sequences, around 43% of them present only once. The sequence was obtained from a man older than 75 in good health. The specimen was blood. The J gene is TRBJ2-5, the V gene TRBV5-1; TRBD2 aligns across 9 bases. CDR3 residues: CASSITSGQETQYF. The CDR3 bases are TGCGCCAGCAGCATCACTAGCGGGCAAGAGACCCAGTACTTC. Based on the CDR3 plus reference TRBV5-1 and TRBJ2-5, the full variable domain is KAGVTQTPRYLIKTRGQQVTLSCSPISGHRSVSWYQQTPGQGLQFLFEYFSETQRNKGNFPGRFSGRQFSNSRSEMNVSTLELGDSALYLCASSITSGQETQYFGPGTRLLVL.